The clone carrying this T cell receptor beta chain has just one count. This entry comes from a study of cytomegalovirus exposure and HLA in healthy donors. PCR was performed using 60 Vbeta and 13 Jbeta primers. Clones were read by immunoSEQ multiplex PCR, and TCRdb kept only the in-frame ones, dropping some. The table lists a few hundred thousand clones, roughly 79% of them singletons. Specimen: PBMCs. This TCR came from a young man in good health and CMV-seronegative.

CDR3 sequence: CASSQVGRLAGAHEQYF. CDR3 nucleotide sequence: TGTGCCAGCAGCCAAGTTGGAAGACTAGCGGGAGCCCACGAGCAGTACTTC. The chain carries TRBV14 and TRBJ2-7; 12 bases map to TRBD2. The CDR3 runs to 17 residues. Per the germline V gene, CDR1 is SGHDN and CDR2 is FVKESK. The trim removed 1 base at V and 5 bases at J, leaving 9 bases unmatched.